A single sample is the source of the 27 T cell receptor beta chains below, sequenced in a study of cytomegalovirus exposure and HLA in healthy donors. In the PCR, 60 Vbeta and 13 Jbeta primers were used. The method was immunoSEQ multiplex PCR; TCRdb's version includes in-frame clones alone and lacks a portion of them. The table shows fewer than 250,000 clones, with roughly 80% occurring only once. Source material: PBMCs. These receptors were collected from a young man in good health and CMV-seronegative.

This rearrangement joins TRBV28 to TRBJ1-2; D gene uncertain. V gave up 8 bases and J gave up 0 bases, with 4 bases separating them. CDR1 MDHEN and CDR2 SYDVKM come from the germline V gene. The CDR3 totals 11 residues. The CDR3 spells CASGPNYGYTF. The CDR3 nucleotides read TGTGCCAGCGGCCCTAACTATGGCTACACCTTC.

The table lists this clone with a count of one. J is TRBJ1-1 and V is TRBV11-3, with 10 bases aligning to TRBD1. The V gene end was trimmed by 5 bases and the J gene end by 5 bases; junction bases not matched to a gene: 14. Germline V lookup: CDR1 SGHNT, CDR2 YENEEA. The CDR3 consists of 17 residues. CDR3 nucleotide sequence: TGTGCCAGCAGCCAAGACCGGGACAGGGGAGAGGGAACTGAAGCTTTCTTT. Translating gives CASSQDRDRGEGTEAFF.

The genes are TRBV7-9 and TRBJ1-2; 8 bases agree with TRBD1. The CDR3 covers 13 residues. Germline V gene data show CDR1 as SEHNR and CDR2 as FQNEAQ (reference sequence). V shed 5 bases and J 5 bases; nucleotides not matched to a gene: 4. The CDR3 reads CASSQDREYGYTF. CDR3 nucleotides: TGTGCCAGCAGCCAGGACAGGGAGTATGGCTACACCTTC.

V usage is TRBV7-9 and J usage is TRBJ2-7, with 7 bases fitting TRBD1. The CDR3 runs to 13 residues. V lost 5 bases to trimming and J lost 5 bases; unmatched junction nucleotides: 6. The germline CDR1 and CDR2 sequences are SEHNR and FQNEAQ (reference sequence). CDR3 region: CASSPTGNHEQYF. CDR3 DNA: TGTGCCAGCAGCCCGACAGGGAACCACGAGCAGTACTTC.

The chain uses TRBV4-2 and TRBJ1-4; TRBD1 agrees at 7 bases. This CDR3 has 12 residues. Germline values: CDR1 LGHNA, CDR2 YNFKEQ. Unmatched junction bases numbered 8, after V lost 11 bases and J lost 8 bases. CDR3 region: CAGGTGDEKLFF. The CDR3, as DNA: TGTGCCGGTGGTACAGGGGACGAAAAACTGTTTTTT.

The chain joins TRBV18 to TRBJ1-1; 8 bases line up with TRBD1. J lost 1 base, V lost 3 bases, and 1 base had no gene match. The germline V gene encodes CDR1 KGHSH and CDR2 LQKENI. The CDR3 loop spans 14 amino acids. CDR3 DNA sequence: TGTGCCAGCTCACCCGGGACAGGGAACACTGAAGCTTTCTTT. It codes for CASSPGTGNTEAFF.

The CDR3 bases are TGTGCCAGCAGCTTAGGAGGACAGGGAAATTCACCCCTCCACTTT. As protein: CASSLGGQGNSPLHF. The V call is TRBV7-9, the J call TRBJ1-6, with 8 bases matching TRBD1. Germline CDR1 and CDR2: SEHNR and FQNEAQ (reference sequence). The CDR3 spans 15 residues. With 1 base clipped from V and 7 bases from J, the junction kept 3 bases outside the gene matches.

The chain couples TRBV19 to TRBJ1-2; possible D gene TRBD1, 5 bases. The germline CDR1 and CDR2 sequences are LNHDA and SQIVND (reference sequence). The V end was cut by 1 base, the J end by 8 bases, with 14 bases between. The CDR3 length is 14 residues. For the CDR3, the DNA is TGTGCCAGTAGTATAGGAGGCGCCAACAGGGGCTACACCTTC. Protein: CASSIGGANRGYTF.

About this clone itself: The sample holds other DNA sequences that translate to the same CDR3. This chain connects TRBV18 to TRBJ1-5, with D perhaps matching TRBD1 (6 bases). The germline V gene encodes CDR1 KGHSH and CDR2 LQKENI. This CDR3 region has 14 residues. Trimming left V 4 bases short and J 3 bases short, with 10 bases between. As DNA, the CDR3 is TGTGCCAGCTCACGCCAGGGGAACAATCAGCCCCAGCATTTT. Protein sequence: CASSRQGNNQPQHF.

V is TRBV28 and J is TRBJ2-5; 8 bases are shared with TRBD1. The CDR3 totals 14 residues. V was clipped by 5 bases and J by 2 bases; unmatched bases: 4. From germline, CDR1 is MDHEN and CDR2 SYDVKM. The CDR3 DNA reads TGTGCCAGCAGTGGGACAGGCGGGCAAGAGACCCAGTACTTC. This encodes CASSGTGGQETQYF.

The chain uses TRBV11-2 and TRBJ2-1; a possible D gene is TRBD1 (5 bases). Germline loops: CDR1 SGHAT, CDR2 FQNNGV. The CDR3 sequence is 14 residues long. V lost 0 bases, J lost 9 bases, and 12 bases lay in between. The CDR3 sequence: CASSLDRATGEQFF. The DNA for the CDR3 is TGTGCCAGCAGCTTAGACAGGGCTACCGGTGAGCAGTTCTTC.

This clone was counted between two and nine times. The rearrangement links TRBV28 to TRBJ2-3; weak D call: TRBD1 (6 bases). With 5 bases removed from V and 5 bases from J, the gap between germline ends came to 26 bases. The CDR3 runs 18 residues. Germline CDR1 MDHEN, CDR2 SYDVKM. The CDR3 DNA reads TGTGCCAGCAGTCTAGGGGGTAGGTGGGGCGCCCAGGGAGATACGCAGTATTTT. It encodes CASSLGGRWGAQGDTQYF.

This rearrangement joins TRBV2 to TRBJ1-1, with D maybe TRBD1 (5 bases). The CDR3 runs to 14 residues. Germline lookup yields CDR1 SNHLY and CDR2 FYNNEI. Trimming took 6 bases from V and 3 from J, leaving 14 bases between them. CDR3 in amino acids: CASRQGLGYTEAFF. DNA of the CDR3: TGTGCCAGCAGGCAGGGTCTGGGATACACTGAAGCTTTCTTT. Supplemented by reference TRBV2 and TRBJ1-1, the full variable domain reads EPEVTQTPSHQVTQMGQEVILRCVPISNHLYFYWYRQILGQKVEFLVSFYNNEISEKSEIFDDQFSVERPDGSNFTLKIRSTKLEDSAMYFCASRQGLGYTEAFFGQGTRLTVV.

The V call is TRBV18, the J call TRBJ2-2; D is ambiguous. With 1 base removed from V and 2 bases from J, the gap between germline ends came to 8 bases. Germline CDR1 reads KGHSH; CDR2 reads LQKENI. The CDR3 consists of 15 residues. This chain's CDR3 is CASSPLHTNTGELFF. The DNA of the CDR3 is TGTGCCAGCTCACCACTCCACACCAACACCGGGGAGCTGTTTTTT. Full variable domain (rest looked up from reference TRBV18 and TRBJ2-2): NAGVMQNPRHLVRRRGQEARLRCSPMKGHSHVYWYRQLPEEGLKFMVYLQKENIIDESGMPKERFSAEFPKEGPSILRIQQVVRGDSAAYFCASSPLHTNTGELFFGEGSRLTVL.

The V and J genes are TRBV6-5 and TRBJ2-7, with a possible D match to TRBD1 (6 bases). The CDR3 extends over 13 amino acids. Trimming removed 10 bases at V and 0 bases at J, with 13 bases between. Germline V lookup: CDR1 MNHEY, CDR2 SVGAGI. The CDR3 is CATLDSFSYEQYF. The DNA for the CDR3 is TGTGCCACCCTGGACAGTTTCTCCTACGAGCAGTACTTC.

This rearrangement joins TRBV28 to TRBJ1-2; tentatively, D is TRBD1 (5 bases). Germline V lookup: CDR1 MDHEN, CDR2 SYDVKM. Deletions cut 6 bases from V and 6 bases from J, with 23 bases between. CDR3 length equals 16 residues. The CDR3 loop reads CASSPVEWGPTHGYTF. Written as DNA, the CDR3 is TGTGCCAGCAGCCCCGTCGAGTGGGGCCCGACTCATGGCTACACCTTC.

The chain links TRBV10-3 to TRBJ1-2; D is unresolved. Germline loops: CDR1 ENHRY, CDR2 SYGVKD. V was shortened by 2 bases and J by 2 bases, with 15 bases between the two germline ends. This CDR3 comprises 16 residues. The CDR3 DNA reads TGTGCCATCAGTGAGCGCCGCGCCGGGTCAAACTATGGCTACACCTTC. Protein product: CAISERRAGSNYGYTF.

The rearrangement uses TRBV4-1 and TRBJ1-3; 9 bases agree with TRBD1. This CDR3 is 16 amino acids long. The J segment lost 3 bases and the V segment lost 1 base, leaving 4 bases of the junction unmatched. CDR1 and CDR2 from the germline V gene are MGHRA and YSYEKL. In DNA form, the CDR3 reads TGCGCCAGCAGCCAAGCCGACAGGGGGGTTGGAAACACCATATATTTT. Translated, it gives CASSQADRGVGNTIYF.

The chain recombines TRBV13 with TRBJ1-2; tentative D call: TRBD1 (5 bases). The germline V and J ends were trimmed by 7 bases and 3 bases, with 15 bases remaining between them. Looked up from germline, CDR1 is PRHDT and CDR2 is FYEKMQ (reference sequence). The CDR3 has 14 residues. CDR3 sequence reads: CASNLPGVDYGYTF. CDR3 sequence (DNA): TGTGCCAGCAATCTTCCGGGGGTAGACTATGGCTACACCTTC.

The rearrangement joins TRBV9 to TRBJ2-1, with 7 positions matching TRBD2. In germline, CDR1 is SGDLS, CDR2 YYNGEE. V lost 2 bases and J lost 8; bases outside the gene matches: 7. The CDR3 totals 14 residues. The CDR3 sequence is CASSVRDYFDEQFF. CDR3 coding DNA: TGTGCCAGCAGCGTTCGGGACTATTTCGATGAGCAGTTCTTC.

J is TRBJ1-5 and V is TRBV5-4; tentatively, D is TRBD1 (6 bases). The V end was cut by 4 bases, the J end by 4 bases, with 12 bases between. The CDR3 totals 14 residues. Germline assignment: CDR1 SGHNT and CDR2 YYREEE (reference sequence). CDR3 residues: CASSRDMENQPQHF. The CDR3 region has the DNA TGTGCCAGCAGCCGGGACATGGAGAATCAGCCCCAGCATTTT.

The DNA for the CDR3 is TGTGCCAGCAGCTTAGCGCTCCCCACGACAGGCCTGTACTTC. Encoded protein: CASSLALPTTGLYF. The genes are TRBV7-9 and TRBJ2-7; the D gene is possibly TRBD1 (6 bases). Germline V lookup: CDR1 SEHNR, CDR2 FQNEAQ (reference sequence). V was shortened by 0 bases and J by 12 bases, with 18 bases between the two germline ends. The length of the CDR3 is 14 residues.

The J gene is TRBJ2-1, the V gene TRBV6-4; D perhaps matches TRBD1 (5 bases). The V and J ends lost 5 bases and 0 bases respectively, with 14 bases between them. This CDR3 region has 16 residues. Germline loops: CDR1 MRHNA, CDR2 SNTAGT. The CDR3 nucleotides read TGTGCCAGCAGTTCATCTACAGGCGGCTCCTACAATGAGCAGTTCTTC. Encoded protein: CASSSSTGGSYNEQFF.

This clone was counted between two and nine times. Other DNA sequences within the sample encode an identical CDR3. The chain uses TRBV5-6 and TRBJ2-7, with D possibly matching TRBD1 (5 bases). The CDR3 extends over 13 amino acids. Germline CDR1 SGHDT, CDR2 YYEEEE. V was shortened by 0 bases and J by 1 base, with 5 bases between the two germline ends. In DNA, the CDR3 is TGTGCCAGCAGCTTGGGACAGTCCTACGAGCAGTACTTC. It translates to CASSLGQSYEQYF.

This clone showed up just a few times. The rearrangement links TRBV6-1 to TRBJ2-3, with TRBD1 matching over 9 bases. Germline trimming cut 6 bases from V and 2 bases from J; bases unmatched to any gene: 3. The CDR3 is 14 residues long. Looked up from germline, CDR1 is MNHNS and CDR2 is SASEGT. This CDR3 is CASRDRGPTDTQYF. The CDR3, as DNA: TGTGCCAGCAGGGACAGGGGTCCCACAGATACGCAGTATTTT.

This clone was found a few times. CDR3 in amino acids: CASSQGDKETQYF. The DNA for the CDR3 is TGCGCCAGCAGCCAAGGGGACAAAGAGACCCAGTACTTC. V gene TRBV4-1 combines with J gene TRBJ2-5, with D possibly matching TRBD1 (6 bases). This CDR3 has 13 amino acids. Deletions cut 1 base from V and 3 bases from J, with 6 bases between. CDR1 and CDR2 (germline): MGHRA, YSYEKL.

This sequence joins TRBV2 and TRBJ1-6; 7 bases line up with TRBD1. V lost 4 bases to trimming and J lost 7 bases; unmatched junction nucleotides: 7. CDR3 size: 15 residues. CDR1 is SNHLY, CDR2 FYNNEI, per germline. The CDR3 sequence is CASSGPGQLNSPLHF. In DNA form, the CDR3 reads TGTGCCAGCAGTGGACCGGGACAGCTCAATTCACCCCTCCACTTT.